A selection of T cell receptor beta chains follows, all from one sample in a study of blood T cell repertoires in COVID-19. TCRdb's table, derived via immunoSEQ multiplex PCR, lists solely in-frame clones and lacks some. The sample includes about 60,000 clones, about 83% of them seen just once. Sample: peripheral blood. These receptors were taken from a human donor in a cohort sampled during active COVID-19. The CDR3 runs from the conserved cysteine through the conserved F or W. D genes are given only for firm matches. Not all rows give a size; the values are once, few, many and, for expanded clones, a class.

j_call: TRBJ2-1; clone_size: .; v_call: TRBV5-1; d_call: TRBD1; cdr3_aa: CASSLGTGIDEQFF; cdr3_nt: TGCGCCAGCAGCTTGGGGACAGGGATCGATGAGCAGTTCTTC
j_call: TRBJ2-5; clone_size: .; v_call: TRBV7-6; d_call: TRBD2; cdr3_aa: CASSRRLAEETQYF; cdr3_nt: TGTGCCAGCAGCCGCAGACTAGCGGAAGAGACCCAGTACTTC
j_call: TRBJ2-2; clone_size: few; v_call: TRBV5-4; d_call: .; cdr3_aa: CASSQEVAATGELFF; cdr3_nt: TGTGCCAGCAGTCAAGAGGTAGCGGCTACCGGGGAGCTGTTTTTT
j_call: TRBJ1-1; clone_size: .; v_call: TRBV11-3; d_call: .; cdr3_aa: CASSSRGGSTEAFF; cdr3_nt: TGTGCCAGCAGCTCAAGAGGTGGGAGCACTGAAGCTTTCTTT
j_call: TRBJ2-3; clone_size: .; v_call: TRBV7-9; d_call: .; cdr3_aa: CASSLDAGGFADTQYF; cdr3_nt: TGTGCCAGCAGCTTAGACGCCGGAGGGTTCGCAGATACGCAGTATTTT
j_call: TRBJ2-1; clone_size: once; v_call: TRBV28; d_call: TRBD2; cdr3_aa: CASSLARGRYNEQFF; cdr3_nt: TGTGCCAGCAGTTTAGCTCGCGGGAGGTACAATGAGCAGTTCTTC
j_call: TRBJ2-7; clone_size: .; v_call: TRBV29-1; d_call: TRBD2; cdr3_aa: CSARLAGGHEQYF; cdr3_nt: TGCAGCGCTCGACTAGCGGGAGGGCACGAGCAGTACTTC
j_call: TRBJ1-2; clone_size: .; v_call: TRBV28; d_call: TRBD1; cdr3_aa: CASSGQGLFYGYTF; cdr3_nt: TGTGCCAGCAGCGGACAGGGGTTGTTCTATGGCTACACCTTC
j_call: TRBJ1-2; clone_size: once; v_call: TRBV30; d_call: TRBD1; cdr3_aa: CAWEGQGQIHYGYTF; cdr3_nt: TGTGCCTGGGAGGGACAGGGCCAAATTCACTATGGCTACACCTTC
j_call: TRBJ2-2; clone_size: .; v_call: TRBV4-1; d_call: .; cdr3_aa: CASSQDVGRAQTGELFF; cdr3_nt: TGCGCCAGCAGCCAAGATGTGGGCAGGGCTCAAACCGGGGAGCTGTTTTTT
j_call: TRBJ1-4; clone_size: .; v_call: TRBV7-8; d_call: TRBD1; cdr3_aa: CASSSTGTTNEKLFF; cdr3_nt: TGTGCCAGCAGCTCGACAGGGACAACTAATGAAAAACTGTTTTTT